What follows are 20 T cell receptor beta chains derived from one specimen sequenced in a study of cytomegalovirus exposure and HLA in healthy donors. The PCR had 60 Vbeta and 13 Jbeta primers. The method was immunoSEQ multiplex PCR; TCRdb's version includes in-frame clones alone and lacks a portion of them. The sample has approximately 190,000 clones; more than 75% are singletons. The sequencing sample was made of PBMCs. The receptors stem from a woman aged 18-29 years in good health and CMV-seronegative.

V gene TRBV5-1 combines with J gene TRBJ2-1, with a weak D call TRBD2 (8 bases). Trimming took off 4 bases at V and 4 bases at J, with 24 bases between the two ends. The germline V gene has CDR1 SGHRS and CDR2 YFSETQ. CDR3 length: 18 amino acids. CDR3 region: CASSGTGERGSPYNEQFF. Here the CDR3 DNA reads TGCGCCAGCAGCGGCACAGGGGAGCGGGGGAGCCCTTACAATGAGCAGTTCTTC. Filled out from reference TRBV5-1 and TRBJ2-1, the complete variable domain reads KAGVTQTPRYLIKTRGQQVTLSCSPISGHRSVSWYQQTPGQGLQFLFEYFSETQRNKGNFPGRFSGRQFSNSRSEMNVSTLELGDSALYLCASSGTGERGSPYNEQFFGPGTRLTVL.

V gene TRBV6-6 combines with J gene TRBJ2-3, with 8 bases identical to TRBD2. CDR1 and CDR2 (germline): MNHNY, SVGAGI (reference sequence). There are 15 residues in the CDR3. V dropped 9 bases and J dropped 7; count of bases not matched to a gene: 15. DNA of the CDR3: TGTGCCAGTGAAAAAACGGGAGGGCCGGGATATACGCAGTATTTT. Encoded protein: CASEKTGGPGYTQYF.

V gene TRBV4-1 combines with J gene TRBJ2-2; 7 nucleotides match TRBD2. The trim removed 7 bases at V and 6 bases at J, leaving 8 bases unmatched. The germline V gene encodes CDR1 MGHRA and CDR2 YSYEKL. CDR3 length: 14 residues. Written as DNA, the CDR3 is TGCGCCAGCACCCTAAGCGGGGCTTCCGGGGAGCTGTTTTTT. Encoded protein: CASTLSGASGELFF.

V gene TRBV6-1 combines with J gene TRBJ1-1, with D possibly matching TRBD1 (5 bases). The CDR3 consists of 13 residues. Trimming left V 7 bases short and J 6 bases short, with 15 bases between. The germline CDR1 and CDR2 sequences are MNHNS and SASEGT. Here the CDR3 reads CASIQGTNPEAFF. CDR3 DNA: TGTGCCAGCATTCAGGGAACCAATCCTGAAGCTTTCTTT.

V and J are TRBV28 and TRBJ2-7; 11 nucleotides align to TRBD2. The CDR3 runs 16 residues. The V gene end was trimmed by 4 bases and the J gene end by 3 bases; junction bases not matched to a gene: 8. CDR1 is MDHEN and CDR2 is SYDVKM in the germline V gene. The CDR3 bases are TGTGCCAGCAGTTCTCCCGCGGGACTAGCGGTCTACGAGCAGTACTTC. Protein sequence: CASSSPAGLAVYEQYF. Full variable domain (outside the CDR3, taken from reference TRBV28 and TRBJ2-7): DVKVTQSSRYLVKRTGEKVFLECVQDMDHENMFWYRQDPGLGLRLIYFSYDVKMKEKGDIPEGYSVSREKKERFSLILESASTNQTSMYLCASSSPAGLAVYEQYFGPGTRLTVT.

This chain's CDR3 is CASSFRTDEQYF. The CDR3 region has the DNA TGTGCCAGCAGCTTCCGGACAGACGAGCAGTACTTC. The rearrangement joins TRBV11-2 to TRBJ2-7; D might be TRBD1 (6 bases). There are 12 residues in the CDR3. In germline, CDR1 is SGHAT, CDR2 FQNNGV. Trimming took off 3 bases at V and 5 bases at J, with 8 bases between the two ends. Full variable domain (outside the CDR3, taken from reference TRBV11-2 and TRBJ2-7): EAGVAQSPRYKIIEKRQSVAFWCNPISGHATLYWYQQILGQGPKLLIQFQNNGVVDDSQLPKDRFSAERLKGVDSTLKIQPAKLEDSAVYLCASSFRTDEQYFGPGTRLTVT.

The rearrangement joins TRBV9 to TRBJ2-7; weak D call: TRBD2 (5 bases). Deletions cut 3 bases from V and 4 bases from J, with 14 bases between. The CDR3 covers 14 residues. The germline V gene encodes CDR1 SGDLS and CDR2 YYNGEE. DNA for the CDR3: TGTGCCAGCAGCGAAACCTCCGCGGGTTACGAGCAGTACTTC. It yields the protein CASSETSAGYEQYF.

The chain links TRBV7-8 to TRBJ2-2; TRBD2 matches 13 bases. CDR3 size: 16 residues. Trimming cost V 5 bases and J 7 bases; bases outside gene matches: 7. CDR1 is SGHVS and CDR2 is FQNEAQ in the germline V gene. CDR3 nucleotides: TGTGCCAGCAGCGGAACTAGCGGGAGGGCCGACGGGGAGCTGTTTTTT. It translates to CASSGTSGRADGELFF.

The CDR3 nucleotides are TGTGCCAGCAGTCAATGGCCGGACAGGGTGATGACTGAAGCTTTCTTT. Its protein product is CASSQWPDRVMTEAFF. The chain employs TRBV5-8 and TRBJ1-1, with TRBD1 matching over 8 bases. The CDR3 loop spans 16 amino acids. V trimming: 5 bases; J trimming: 5 bases; junction bases outside the gene matches: 14. Germline CDR1 is SGHTS and CDR2 is YDEGEE.

This chain connects TRBV10-2 to TRBJ2-5; 11 nucleotides align to TRBD2. The CDR3 contains 16 residues. V dropped 4 bases and J dropped 1; count of bases not matched to a gene: 5. CDR1 is WSHSY and CDR2 is SAAADI in the germline V gene. Here the CDR3 reads CASSVSGGAIQETQYF. For the CDR3, the DNA is TGCGCCAGCAGTGTTAGCGGGGGGGCCATCCAAGAGACCCAGTACTTC.

The V call is TRBV21-1, the J call TRBJ2-3; the table's TRBD1 call for D was not verified on the DNA. TRBV21-1 is reported as a pseudogene. This CDR3 contains 12 residues. The CDR3 coding sequence is TGTGCCACCCAGGGGGCGACAGATACGCAGTATTTT. Translation: CATQGATDTQYF.

The chain recombines TRBV11-3 with TRBJ2-2; weak D call: TRBD2 (7 bases). The germline CDR1 and CDR2 sequences are SGHNT and YENEEA. Trimming cost V 5 bases and J 7 bases, with 14 bases left between them. The CDR3 runs 14 residues. CDR3 DNA sequence: TGTGCCAGCAGCCGCGGGGGCGCGGGCGGGGAGCTGTTTTTT. This encodes CASSRGGAGGELFF.

The chain has TRBV10-3 and TRBJ1-5; D may be TRBD1 (6 bases). The germline V gene has CDR1 ENHRY and CDR2 SYGVKD. This CDR3 spans 15 amino acids. The V gene lost 4 bases and the J gene lost 1 base, with 11 bases spanning the gap. The CDR3 sequence: CAISARGPSNQPQHF. Written as DNA, the CDR3 is TGTGCCATCAGTGCCAGGGGACCAAGCAATCAGCCCCAGCATTTT.

The V and J genes are TRBV10-1 and TRBJ2-3; 9 nucleotides match TRBD1. J lost 6 bases, V lost 7 bases, and 11 bases had no gene match. CDR1 is WNHNN and CDR2 is SYGVQD in the germline V gene (reference sequence). CDR3 length equals 15 residues. The CDR3 here is CASTRDRERTDTQYF. CDR3 nucleotide sequence: TGCGCCAGCACCCGGGACAGGGAACGTACGGATACGCAGTATTTT.

V and J are TRBV15 and TRBJ2-7, with a weak D call TRBD1 (6 bases). V lost 1 base and J 4 bases, leaving 14 bases between the germline ends. Germline CDR1 reads LNHNV; CDR2 reads YYDKDF (reference sequence). The CDR3 spans 15 residues. Here the CDR3 DNA reads TGTGCCACCAGCAGAGCGCCGGGACAAAATTACGAGCAGTACTTC. Protein sequence: CATSRAPGQNYEQYF.

The DNA for the CDR3 is TGTGCCAGCAGCTTGGGACAGAACACTGAAGCTTTCTTT. It translates to CASSLGQNTEAFF. V gene TRBV9 combines with J gene TRBJ1-1; perhaps TRBD1 as D (6 bases). Germline CDR1 reads SGDLS; CDR2 reads YYNGEE. The CDR3 sequence is 13 residues long. The V end lost 4 bases, the J end lost 1 base, and 8 bases lay between the germline ends. Together with reference TRBV9 and TRBJ1-1, the CDR3 gives the full variable domain: DSGVTQTPKHLITATGQRVTLRCSPRSGDLSVYWYQQSLDQGLQFLIQYYNGEERAKGNILERFSAQQFPDLHSELNLSSLELGDSALYFCASSLGQNTEAFFGQGTRLTVV.

This rearrangement joins TRBV29-1 to TRBJ1-1; 9 positions match TRBD1. Looked up from germline, CDR1 is SQVTM and CDR2 is ANQGSEA. Trimming cost V 1 base and J 3 bases; bases outside gene matches: 6. This CDR3 has 15 amino acids. CDR3 DNA: TGCAGCGTTGAAGGGACAGGGGAAGGGTACACTGAAGCTTTCTTT. This sequence encodes CSVEGTGEGYTEAFF.

The chain links TRBV30 to TRBJ2-7, with no clear D. The V and J ends lost 1 base and 2 bases respectively, with 9 bases between them. The CDR3 has 13 amino acids. The germline V gene encodes CDR1 GTSNPN and CDR2 SVGIG (reference sequence). In nucleotides, the CDR3 is TGTGCCTGGAGTGGAGGTGTCCCCTACGAGCAGTACTTC. It codes for CAWSGGVPYEQYF.

V usage is TRBV2 and J usage is TRBJ1-5, with 7 bases identical to TRBD1. The germline V gene has CDR1 SNHLY and CDR2 FYNNEI. The CDR3 runs 16 residues. J gave up 0 bases and V 6 bases, and 8 bases lay outside the gene matches. In DNA, the CDR3 is TGTGCCAGCAGGAGACAGGGAACGTATAGCAATCAGCCCCAGCATTTT. The encoded protein is CASRRQGTYSNQPQHF.

The gene calls are TRBV4-2 and TRBJ1-6; 9 positions match TRBD1. This CDR3 has 17 residues. The trim removed 0 bases at V and 6 bases at J, leaving 6 bases unmatched. CDR1 is LGHNA and CDR2 is YNFKEQ in the germline V gene. For the CDR3, the DNA is TGTGCCAGCAGCCAAGACCCCGGGACAGGGTCTAATTCACCCCTCCACTTT. Amino acids: CASSQDPGTGSNSPLHF.